The source of this T cell receptor beta chain is a study of shared clonotypes between healthy human individuals. Study background: The composition of the donors was a couple of women and a few men aged 18 to 49.

As regards this clone: The antigen remains unidentified.

Study-wide results and limits: Donor scarcity curtailed the genetic and exposure-history diversity represented herein.

Libraries were prepared by immunoSEQ multiplex PCR; TCRdb keeps only in-frame clonotypes and omits some of them. The table shows 2 million to 3 million clones, with approximately 93% occurring only once. Sample: naive CD4+ T cells from PBMCs. Sample subset: CD45RA+ positively selected. The TCR comes from a man between 18 and 35 years old in good health. Some clones in this sample may be carry-over from other donors' samples.

The CDR3 loop is CASSLRGAHETQYF. In DNA, the CDR3 is TGTGCCAGCAGCTTGAGGGGGGCGCATGAGACCCAGTACTTC. The gene calls are TRBV5-4 and TRBJ2-5; TRBD1 or TRBD2 may be the D gene (6 bases each). Per the germline V gene, CDR1 is SGHNT and CDR2 is YYREEE (reference sequence). V was trimmed by 1 base and J by 5 bases, leaving 12 bases between them. CDR3 length: 14 amino acids. Together with reference TRBV5-4 and TRBJ2-5, the CDR3 gives the full variable domain: ETGVTQSPTHLIKTRGQQVTLRCSSQSGHNTVSWYQQALGQGPQFIFQYYREEENGRGNFPPRFSGLQFPNYSSELNVNALELDDSALYLCASSLRGAHETQYFGPGTRLLVL.